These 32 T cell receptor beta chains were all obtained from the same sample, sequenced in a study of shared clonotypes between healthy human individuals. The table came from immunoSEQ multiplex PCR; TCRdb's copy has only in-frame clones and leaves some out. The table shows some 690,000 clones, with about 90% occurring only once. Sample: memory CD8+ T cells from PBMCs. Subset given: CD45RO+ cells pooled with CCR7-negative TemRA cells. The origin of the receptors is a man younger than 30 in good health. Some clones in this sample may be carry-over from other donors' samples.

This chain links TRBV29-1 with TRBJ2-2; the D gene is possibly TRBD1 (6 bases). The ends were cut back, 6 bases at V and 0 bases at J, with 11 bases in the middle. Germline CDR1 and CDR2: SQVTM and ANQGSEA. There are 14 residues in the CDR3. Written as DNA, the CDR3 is TGCAGCGTCCCTAAGGGGGCGAACACCGGGGAGCTGTTTTTT. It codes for CSVPKGANTGELFF.

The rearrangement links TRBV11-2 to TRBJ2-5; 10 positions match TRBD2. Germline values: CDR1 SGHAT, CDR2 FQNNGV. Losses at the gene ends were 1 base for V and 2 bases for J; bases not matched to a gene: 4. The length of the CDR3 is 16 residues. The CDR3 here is CASSLAGTSAQETQYF. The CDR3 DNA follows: TGTGCCAGCAGCTTAGCCGGGACTAGCGCACAAGAGACCCAGTACTTC.

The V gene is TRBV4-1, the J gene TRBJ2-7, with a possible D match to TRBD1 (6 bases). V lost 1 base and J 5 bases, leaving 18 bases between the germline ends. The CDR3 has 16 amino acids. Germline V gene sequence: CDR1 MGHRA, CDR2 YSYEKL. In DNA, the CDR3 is TGCGCCAGCAGCCAAGCGGATACAGGGATCATCCACGAGCAGTACTTC. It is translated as CASSQADTGIIHEQYF.

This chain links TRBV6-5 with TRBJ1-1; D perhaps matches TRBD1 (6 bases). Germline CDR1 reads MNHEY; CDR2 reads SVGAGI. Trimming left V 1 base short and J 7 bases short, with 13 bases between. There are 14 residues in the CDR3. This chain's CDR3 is CASSYFARGGEAFF. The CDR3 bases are TGTGCCAGCAGTTACTTTGCTCGAGGGGGTGAAGCTTTCTTT.

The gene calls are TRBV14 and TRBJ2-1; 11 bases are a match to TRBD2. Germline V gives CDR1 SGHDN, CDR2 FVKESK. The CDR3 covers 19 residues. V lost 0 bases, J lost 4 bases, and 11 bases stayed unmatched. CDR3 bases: TGTGCCAGCAGCCAAGAGGCACTTTCCGGGACTAGCGGATACAATGAGCAGTTCTTC. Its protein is CASSQEALSGTSGYNEQFF. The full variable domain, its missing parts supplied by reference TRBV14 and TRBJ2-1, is EAGVTQFPSHSVIEKGQTVTLRCDPISGHDNLYWYRRVMGKEIKFLLHFVKESKQDESGMPNNRFLAERTGGTYSTLKVQPAELEDSGVYFCASSQEALSGTSGYNEQFFGPGTRLTVL.

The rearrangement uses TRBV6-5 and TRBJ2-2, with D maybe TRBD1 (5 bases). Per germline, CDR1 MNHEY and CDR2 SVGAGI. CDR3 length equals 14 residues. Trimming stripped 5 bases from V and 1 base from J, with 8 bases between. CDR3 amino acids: CASSDRLNTGELFF. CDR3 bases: TGTGCCAGCAGTGACAGACTGAACACCGGGGAGCTGTTTTTT.

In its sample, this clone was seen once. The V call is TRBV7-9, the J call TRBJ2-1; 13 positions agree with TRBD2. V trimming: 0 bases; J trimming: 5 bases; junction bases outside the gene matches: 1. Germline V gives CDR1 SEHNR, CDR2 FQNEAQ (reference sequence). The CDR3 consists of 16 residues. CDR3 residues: CASSLATSGRDNEQFF. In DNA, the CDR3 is TGTGCCAGCAGCTTAGCCACTAGCGGGAGGGACAATGAGCAGTTCTTC.

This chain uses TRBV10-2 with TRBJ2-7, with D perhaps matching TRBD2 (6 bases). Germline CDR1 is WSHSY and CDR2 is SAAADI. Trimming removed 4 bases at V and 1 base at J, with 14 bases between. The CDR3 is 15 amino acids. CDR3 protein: CASSAVAAQSYEQYF. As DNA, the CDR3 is TGCGCCAGCAGTGCCGTAGCGGCTCAATCCTACGAGCAGTACTTC.

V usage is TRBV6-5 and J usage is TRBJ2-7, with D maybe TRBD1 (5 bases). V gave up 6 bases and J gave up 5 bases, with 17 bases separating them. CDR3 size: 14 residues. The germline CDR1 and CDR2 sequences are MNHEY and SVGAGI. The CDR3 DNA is TGTGCCAGCAGCAATCAGGGAAGAAAGAACGAGCAGTACTTC. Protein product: CASSNQGRKNEQYF.

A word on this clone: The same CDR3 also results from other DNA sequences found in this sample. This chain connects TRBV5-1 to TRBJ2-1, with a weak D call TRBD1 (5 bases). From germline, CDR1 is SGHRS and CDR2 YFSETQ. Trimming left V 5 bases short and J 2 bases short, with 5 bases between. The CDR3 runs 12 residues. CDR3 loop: CASRDTYNEQFF. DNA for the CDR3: TGCGCCAGCAGGGACACCTACAATGAGCAGTTCTTC.

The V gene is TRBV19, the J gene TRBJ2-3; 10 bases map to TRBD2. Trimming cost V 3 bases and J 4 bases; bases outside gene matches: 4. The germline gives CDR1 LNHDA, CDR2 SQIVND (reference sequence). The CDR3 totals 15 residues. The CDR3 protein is CASSILAGASDTQYF. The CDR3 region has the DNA TGTGCCAGTAGTATCCTAGCGGGAGCGTCAGATACGCAGTATTTT.

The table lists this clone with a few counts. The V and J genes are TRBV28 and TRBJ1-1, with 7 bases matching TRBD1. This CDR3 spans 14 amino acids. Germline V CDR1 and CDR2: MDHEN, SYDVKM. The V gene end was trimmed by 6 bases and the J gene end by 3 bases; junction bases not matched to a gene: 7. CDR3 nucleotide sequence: TGTGCCAGCAGACCTGCGACAGGGTACACTGAAGCTTTCTTT. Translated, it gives CASRPATGYTEAFF. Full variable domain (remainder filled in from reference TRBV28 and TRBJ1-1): DVKVTQSSRYLVKRTGEKVFLECVQDMDHENMFWYRQDPGLGLRLIYFSYDVKMKEKGDIPEGYSVSREKKERFSLILESASTNQTSMYLCASRPATGYTEAFFGQGTRLTVV.

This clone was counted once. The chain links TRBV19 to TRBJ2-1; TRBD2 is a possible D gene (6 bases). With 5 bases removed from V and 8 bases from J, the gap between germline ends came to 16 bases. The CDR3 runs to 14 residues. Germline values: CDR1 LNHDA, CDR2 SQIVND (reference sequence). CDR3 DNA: TGTGCCAGTAGTGGACGGCCAGCGGGCGATGAGCAGTTCTTC. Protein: CASSGRPAGDEQFF.

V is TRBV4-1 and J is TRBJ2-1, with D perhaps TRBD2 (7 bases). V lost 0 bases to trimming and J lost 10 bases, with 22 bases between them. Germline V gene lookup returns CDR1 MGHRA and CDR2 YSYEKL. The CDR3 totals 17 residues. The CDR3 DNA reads TGCGCCAGCAGCCAAGATTATTGGGGGGGCACGAATCGAGAGCAGTTCTTC. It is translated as CASSQDYWGGTNREQFF.

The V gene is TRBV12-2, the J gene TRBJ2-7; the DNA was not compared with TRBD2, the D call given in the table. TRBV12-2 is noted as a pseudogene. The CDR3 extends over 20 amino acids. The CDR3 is CASRLTDSAGGAGLFYEQYF. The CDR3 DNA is TGTGCAAGTCGCTTAACTGACAGTGCGGGGGGCGCGGGCCTTTTCTACGAGCAGTACTTC.

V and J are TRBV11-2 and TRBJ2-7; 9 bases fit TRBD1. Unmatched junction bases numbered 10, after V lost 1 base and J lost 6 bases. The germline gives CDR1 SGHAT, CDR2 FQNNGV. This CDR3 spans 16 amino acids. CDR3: CASSLGPGTGLGEQYF. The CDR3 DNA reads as TGTGCCAGCAGCTTAGGGCCCGGGACAGGGTTAGGCGAGCAGTACTTC.

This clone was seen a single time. CDR3 bases: TGTGCCAGCAGGGACAGCCCAAATGAAAAACTGTTTTTT. Translation: CASRDSPNEKLFF. The chain carries TRBV6-4 and TRBJ1-4, with D possibly matching TRBD1 (6 bases). The V and J ends lost 6 bases and 5 bases respectively, with 10 bases between them. There are 13 residues in the CDR3. Germline-derived CDR1 and CDR2 are MRHNA and SNTAGT.

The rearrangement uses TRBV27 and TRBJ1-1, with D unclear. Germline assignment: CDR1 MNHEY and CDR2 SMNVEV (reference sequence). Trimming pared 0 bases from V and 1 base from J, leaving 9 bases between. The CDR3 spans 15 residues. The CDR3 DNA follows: TGTGCCAGCAGTTTATCGAATTTGGCGAACACTGAAGCTTTCTTT. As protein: CASSLSNLANTEAFF.

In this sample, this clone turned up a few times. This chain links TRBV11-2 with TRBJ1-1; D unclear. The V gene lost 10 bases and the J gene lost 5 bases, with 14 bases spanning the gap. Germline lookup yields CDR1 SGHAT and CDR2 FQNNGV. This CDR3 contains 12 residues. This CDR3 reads CATLSWGTEAFF. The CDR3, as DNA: TGTGCCACCTTAAGTTGGGGTACTGAAGCTTTCTTT.

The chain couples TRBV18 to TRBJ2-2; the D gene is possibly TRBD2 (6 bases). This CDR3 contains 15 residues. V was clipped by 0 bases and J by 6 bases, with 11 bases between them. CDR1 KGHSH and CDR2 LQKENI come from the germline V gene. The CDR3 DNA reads TGTGCCAGCTCACCACCTTCGGGGGACCCCGGGGAGCTGTTTTTT. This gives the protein CASSPPSGDPGELFF.

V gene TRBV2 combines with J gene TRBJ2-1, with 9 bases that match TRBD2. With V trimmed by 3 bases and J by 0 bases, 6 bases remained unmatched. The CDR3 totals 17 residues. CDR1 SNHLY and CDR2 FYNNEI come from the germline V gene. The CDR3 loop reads CASSDGLAGTSYNEQFF. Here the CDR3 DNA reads TGTGCCAGCAGTGACGGGCTAGCGGGAACCTCCTACAATGAGCAGTTCTTC.

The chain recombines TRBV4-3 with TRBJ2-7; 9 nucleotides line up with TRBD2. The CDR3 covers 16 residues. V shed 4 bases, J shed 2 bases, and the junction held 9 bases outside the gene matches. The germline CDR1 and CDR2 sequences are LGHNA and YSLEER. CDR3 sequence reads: CASSPHWTSVTYEQYF. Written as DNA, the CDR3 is TGCGCCAGCAGCCCCCACTGGACTAGCGTAACCTACGAGCAGTACTTC.

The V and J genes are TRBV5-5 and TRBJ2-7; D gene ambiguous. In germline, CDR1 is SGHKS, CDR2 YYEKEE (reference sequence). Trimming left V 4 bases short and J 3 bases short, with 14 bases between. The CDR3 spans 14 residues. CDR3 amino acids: CASSPIGRLYEQYF. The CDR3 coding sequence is TGTGCCAGCAGCCCTATAGGACGTCTCTACGAGCAGTACTTC. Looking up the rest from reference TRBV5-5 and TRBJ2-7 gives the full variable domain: DAGVTQSPTHLIKTRGQQVTLRCSPISGHKSVSWYQQVLGQGPQFIFQYYEKEERGRGNFPDRFSARQFPNYSSELNVNALLLGDSALYLCASSPIGRLYEQYFGPGTRLTVT.

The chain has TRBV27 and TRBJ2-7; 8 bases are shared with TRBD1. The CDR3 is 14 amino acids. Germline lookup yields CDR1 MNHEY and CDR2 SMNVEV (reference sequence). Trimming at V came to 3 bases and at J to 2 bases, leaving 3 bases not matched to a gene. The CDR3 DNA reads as TGTGCCAGCAGTTTCGGGACAGGTACCTACGAGCAGTACTTC. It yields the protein CASSFGTGTYEQYF.

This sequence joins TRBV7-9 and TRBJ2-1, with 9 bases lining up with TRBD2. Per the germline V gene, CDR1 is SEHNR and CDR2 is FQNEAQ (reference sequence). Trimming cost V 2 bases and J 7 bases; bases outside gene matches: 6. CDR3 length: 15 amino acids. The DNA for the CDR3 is TGTGCCAGCAGCTTAACGCTAGCGGGAATGAATGAGCAGTTCTTC. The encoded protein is CASSLTLAGMNEQFF.

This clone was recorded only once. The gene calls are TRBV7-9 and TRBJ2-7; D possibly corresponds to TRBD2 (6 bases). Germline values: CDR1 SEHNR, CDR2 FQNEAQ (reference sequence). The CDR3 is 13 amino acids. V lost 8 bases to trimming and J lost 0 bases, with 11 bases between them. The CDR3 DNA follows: TGTGCCAGCGGGGAGGAGAGCTCCTACGAGCAGTACTTC. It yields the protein CASGEESSYEQYF.

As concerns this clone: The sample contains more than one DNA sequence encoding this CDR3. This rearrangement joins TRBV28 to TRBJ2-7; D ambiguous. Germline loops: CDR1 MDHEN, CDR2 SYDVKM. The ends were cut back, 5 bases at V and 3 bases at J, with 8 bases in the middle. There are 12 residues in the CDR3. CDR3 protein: CASSPSYYEQYF. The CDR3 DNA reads TGTGCCAGCAGTCCCAGTTACTACGAGCAGTACTTC.

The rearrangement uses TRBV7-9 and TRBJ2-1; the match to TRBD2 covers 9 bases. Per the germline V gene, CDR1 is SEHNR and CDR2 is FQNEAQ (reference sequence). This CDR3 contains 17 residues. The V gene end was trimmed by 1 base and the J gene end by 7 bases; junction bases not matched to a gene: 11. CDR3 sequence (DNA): TGTGCCAGCAGCTTAGACGCGGGAGGGCCATTGGTTAATGAGCAGTTCTTC. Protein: CASSLDAGGPLVNEQFF.

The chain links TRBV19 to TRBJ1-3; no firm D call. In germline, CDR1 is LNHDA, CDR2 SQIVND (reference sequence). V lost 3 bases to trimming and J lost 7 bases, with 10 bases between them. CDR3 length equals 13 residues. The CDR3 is CASSISFGNTIYF. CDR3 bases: TGTGCCAGTAGTATCAGCTTCGGGAACACCATATATTTT.

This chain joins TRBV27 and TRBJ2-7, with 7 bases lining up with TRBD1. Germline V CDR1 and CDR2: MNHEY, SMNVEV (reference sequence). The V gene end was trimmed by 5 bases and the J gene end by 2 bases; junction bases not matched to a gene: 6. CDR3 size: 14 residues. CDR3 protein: CASSRDRVPYEQYF. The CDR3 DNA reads TGTGCCAGCAGTCGTGACAGGGTTCCCTACGAGCAGTACTTC.

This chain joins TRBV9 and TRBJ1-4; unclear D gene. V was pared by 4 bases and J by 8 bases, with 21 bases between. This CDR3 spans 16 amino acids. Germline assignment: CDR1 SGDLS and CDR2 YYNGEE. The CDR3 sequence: CASSPFWGDGQEKLFF. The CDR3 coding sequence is TGTGCCAGCAGCCCATTCTGGGGTGACGGGCAGGAAAAACTGTTTTTT.

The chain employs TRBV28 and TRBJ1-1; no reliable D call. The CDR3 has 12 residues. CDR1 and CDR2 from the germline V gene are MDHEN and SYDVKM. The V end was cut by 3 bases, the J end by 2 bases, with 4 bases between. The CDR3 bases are TGTGCCAGCAGTTTCGATAACACTGAAGCTTTCTTT. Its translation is CASSFDNTEAFF.